This paragraph covers one T cell receptor (beta chain) sequence. This receptor's antigen is unknown. No qualities accompany the bases; no much larger clone lies one base away. Amplification of TCR beta CDR3 regions was carried out from RNA transcripts. For the first round of RT-PCR on the TCR CDR3, the HTBI primer set was used together with the Qiagen OneStep RT-PCR kit. A second multiplex PCR round built the libraries, followed by size selection and purification. Paired-end sequencing of the libraries was performed with 100 bp reads on an Illumina HiSeq2000. The study's processing was this. Raw data were processed with SOAPnuke, discarding reads with adapters, uncalled bases, mean Phred below 15, or no exact constant-primer or identifier match. High-quality paired reads were merged using COPE v1.2.5, and each unique nucleotide sequence was defined as a clonotype. Clonotypes were aligned to IMGT TRBV, TRBD and TRBJ reference segments using MiTCR v1.1. Analysis was restricted to V-J combinations with a frequency above 0.0001, which covered roughly 99% of repertoires. A TCS score was defined as the ratio between F50 (clonal expansion) and ExV (chaos), using BLOSUM62-based TCRdist between CDR3 peptides within each V-J. Welch's t-statistics and random forest reduced approximately 520 V-J features to 13, which were used in a naive Bayes classifier (R e1071). Thyroid-blood repertoire similarity was quantified with the Morisita-Horn index. Using fastp at Q25 and MiXCR, TCRdb reprocessed the public reads and kept productive beta chains. When rows share a CDR3 protein, they turn into one entry using the most common DNA and genes. The V and J calls were determined by TCRdb, not by the authors. The sample table holds around 620,000 distinct CDR3 sequences, of which about 43% were seen once. The ten largest clonotypes hold about 20% of the sample.

This specimen belongs to a study of T cells in Graves' hyperthyroidism and ophthalmopathy (dated by TCRdb to the late 2010s). For the study in its entirety: A discovery cohort of roughly 96 patients, roughly 40 with Graves' ophthalmopathy and about 58 with stable Graves' hyperthyroidism, was used to find distinguishing TCR V-J signatures. The study also compared thyroid tissue and blood T-cell repertoires from more than five Graves' hyperthyroidism patients. An independent validation cohort of fewer than 20 hyperthyroidism patients and some 15 patients who later progressed to ophthalmopathy tested prospective prediction of ophthalmopathy. According to the paper, TCR Vbeta CDR3 sequencing was carried out on over 130 peripheral blood samples, which came from 40 to 45 ophthalmopathy, fewer than 80 hyperthyroidism and about 17 progressor patients. Once sampling was done, hyperthyroidism patients were given methimazole at a starting dose of 30 mg daily, whereas ophthalmopathy patients were given high-dose intravenous methylprednisolone. The 100 or so discovery patients were randomly split 7:3 into training and test sets. The paper as a whole reports these results and caveats: Blood samples also contained most of the expanded thyroid clonotypes (frequency above 0.001), which suggests that blood repertoires may reflect thyroid immune responses. No statistical method was used to set the sample size in advance, and investigators knew the group allocation. A 13 V-J signature model separated ophthalmopathy from stable hyperthyroidism, with roughly 88% sensitivity and 81.08% specificity in cross-validation and 80%/75% in testing. In validation, progression to ophthalmopathy was predicted by the model with around 71% sensitivity and 72% to 85% specificity, a median of 6.5 months before onset.

Exclusion was applied to patients with uncontrolled infections, other autoimmune diseases, pregnancy or lactation. Diagnoses relied on clinical symptoms, serum thyroxine and TRAb, thyroid ultrasound and orbital computed tomography. Trizol reagent was used to extract total RNA, and RNA quality was then checked on an Agilent 2100 Bioanalyzer. Via the germline V gene, CDR1 is MDHEN and CDR2 SYDVKM. The CDR3 covers 14 residues, taking in both the cysteine and the phenylalanine. This entry keeps only the CDR3 DNA: 42 bases, framed from base 1. Clipping removes 7 bases from V and 11 bases from J, with 16 as the unmatched junction base count.

This clonotype was obtained from an adult woman with Graves' disease, either hyperthyroidism or ophthalmopathy (not recorded which). Sequencing input: peripheral blood or thyroid tissue (not recorded which). This chain is built from TRBV28 and TRBJ1-1; the central 7 bases match TRBD1. The DNA sequence reads TGTGCCAGCAAGGCAGGGGGACTGCGCTTGGAGGCTTTCTTT. It codes for CASKAGGLRLEAFF.